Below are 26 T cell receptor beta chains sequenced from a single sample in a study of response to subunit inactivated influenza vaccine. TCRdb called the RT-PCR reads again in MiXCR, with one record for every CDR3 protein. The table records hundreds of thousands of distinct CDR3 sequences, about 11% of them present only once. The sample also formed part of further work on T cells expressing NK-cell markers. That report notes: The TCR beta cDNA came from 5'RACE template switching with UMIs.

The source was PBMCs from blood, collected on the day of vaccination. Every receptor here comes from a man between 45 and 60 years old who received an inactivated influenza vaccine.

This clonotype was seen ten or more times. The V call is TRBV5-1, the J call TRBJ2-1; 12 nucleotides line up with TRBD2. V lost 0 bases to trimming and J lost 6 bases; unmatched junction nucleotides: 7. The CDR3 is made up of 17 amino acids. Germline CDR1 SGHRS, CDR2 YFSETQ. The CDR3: CASSLEASGGAVNEQFF. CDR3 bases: TGCGCCAGCAGCTTGGAGGCTAGCGGGGGGGCCGTCAATGAGCAGTTCTTC.

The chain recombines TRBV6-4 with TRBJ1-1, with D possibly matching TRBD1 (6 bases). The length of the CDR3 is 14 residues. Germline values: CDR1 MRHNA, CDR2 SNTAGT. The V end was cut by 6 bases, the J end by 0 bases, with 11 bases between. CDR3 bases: TGTGCCAGCAGGGACAGTTACTTGAACACTGAAGCTTTCTTT. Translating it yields CASRDSYLNTEAFF.

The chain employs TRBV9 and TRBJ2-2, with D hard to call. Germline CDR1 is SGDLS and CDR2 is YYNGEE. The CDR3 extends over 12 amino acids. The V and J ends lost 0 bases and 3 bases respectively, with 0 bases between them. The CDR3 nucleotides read TGTGCCAGCAGCGTAGACACCGGGGAGCTGTTTTTT. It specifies CASSVDTGELFF.

CDR3 sequence: CSARPLRHQETQYF. Written as DNA, the CDR3 is TGCAGTGCTAGGCCCCTCAGGCACCAAGAGACCCAGTACTTC. The chain links TRBV20-1 to TRBJ2-5; D not resolved. CDR3 size: 14 residues. Germline V gives CDR1 DFQATT, CDR2 SNEGSKA (reference sequence). V lost 3 bases and J 0 bases, leaving 11 bases between the germline ends.

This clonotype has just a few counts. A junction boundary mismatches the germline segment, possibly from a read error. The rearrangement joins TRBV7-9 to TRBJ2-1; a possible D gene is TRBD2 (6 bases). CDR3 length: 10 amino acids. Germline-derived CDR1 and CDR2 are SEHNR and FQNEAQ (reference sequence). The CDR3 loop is CASSWGVEVF. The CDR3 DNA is TGTGCCAGCAGCTGGGGGGTAGAGGTCTTC.

The CDR3 spells CASSLATGTSYEQYF. The CDR3 region has the DNA TGTGCCAGCAGCTTAGCTACCGGGACGAGCTACGAGCAGTACTTC. The chain carries TRBV7-9 and TRBJ2-7; D possibly uses TRBD1 or TRBD2 (5 bases each). This CDR3 is built from 15 residues. Germline CDR1 reads SEHNR; CDR2 reads FQNEAQ (reference sequence). V lost 0 bases to trimming and J lost 3 bases, with 12 bases between them. Looking up the rest from reference TRBV7-9 and TRBJ2-7 gives the full variable domain: DTGVSQNPRHKITKRGQNVTFRCDPISEHNRLYWYRQTLGQGPEFLTYFQNEAQLEKSRLLSDRFSAERPKGSFSTLEIQRTEQGDSAMYLCASSLATGTSYEQYFGPGTRLTVT.

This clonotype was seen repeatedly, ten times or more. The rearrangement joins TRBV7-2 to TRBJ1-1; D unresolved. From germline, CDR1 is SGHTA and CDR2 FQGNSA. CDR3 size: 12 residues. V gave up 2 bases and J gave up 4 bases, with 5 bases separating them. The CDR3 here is CASSLWGTEAFF. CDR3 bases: TGTGCCAGCAGCTTATGGGGCACTGAAGCTTTCTTT.

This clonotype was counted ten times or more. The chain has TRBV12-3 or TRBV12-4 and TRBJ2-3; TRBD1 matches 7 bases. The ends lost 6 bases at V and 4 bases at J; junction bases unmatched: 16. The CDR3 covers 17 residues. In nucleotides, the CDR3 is TGTGCCAGCAGGGCCAGAAGGACAGGTCAGGGAGCAGATACGCAGTATTTT. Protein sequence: CASRARRTGQGADTQYF.

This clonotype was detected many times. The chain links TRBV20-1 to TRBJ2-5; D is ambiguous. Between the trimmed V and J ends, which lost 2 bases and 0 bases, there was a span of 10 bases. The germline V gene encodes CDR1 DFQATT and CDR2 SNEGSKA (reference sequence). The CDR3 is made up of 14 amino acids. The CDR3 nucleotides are TGCAGTGCTAGACAGCAAAGATACCAAGAGACCCAGTACTTC. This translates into CSARQQRYQETQYF.

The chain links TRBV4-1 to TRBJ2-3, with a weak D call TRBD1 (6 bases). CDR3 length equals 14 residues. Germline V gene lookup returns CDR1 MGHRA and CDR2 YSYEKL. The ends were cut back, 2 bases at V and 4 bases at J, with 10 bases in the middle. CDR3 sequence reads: CASSQTGWADTQYF. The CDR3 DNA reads TGCGCCAGCAGCCAAACAGGGTGGGCAGATACGCAGTATTTT.

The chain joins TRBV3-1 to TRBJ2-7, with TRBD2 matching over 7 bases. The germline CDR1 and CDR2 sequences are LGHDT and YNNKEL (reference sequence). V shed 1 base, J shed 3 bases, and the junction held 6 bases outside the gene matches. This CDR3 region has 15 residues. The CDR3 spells CASSQAGSGVYEQYF. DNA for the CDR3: TGTGCCAGCAGCCAAGCCGGGAGCGGGGTCTACGAGCAGTACTTC.

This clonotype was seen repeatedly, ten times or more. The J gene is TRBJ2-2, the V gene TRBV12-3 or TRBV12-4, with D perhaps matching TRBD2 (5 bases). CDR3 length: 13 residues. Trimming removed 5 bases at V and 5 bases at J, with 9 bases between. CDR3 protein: CASSPGVTGELFF. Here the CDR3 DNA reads TGTGCCAGCAGTCCCGGGGTGACCGGGGAGCTGTTTTTT.

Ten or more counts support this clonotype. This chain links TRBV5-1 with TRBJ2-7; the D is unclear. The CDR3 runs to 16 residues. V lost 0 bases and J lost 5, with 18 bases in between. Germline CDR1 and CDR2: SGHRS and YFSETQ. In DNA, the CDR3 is TGCGCCAGCAGCTTGGGAAGTGCCGACCCTTTGAACGAGCAGTACTTC. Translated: CASSLGSADPLNEQYF.

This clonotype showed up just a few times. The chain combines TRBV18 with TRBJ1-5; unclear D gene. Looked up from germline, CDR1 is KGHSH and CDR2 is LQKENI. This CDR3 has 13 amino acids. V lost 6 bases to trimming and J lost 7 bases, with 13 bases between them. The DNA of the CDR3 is TGTGCCAGCTCGAAAAGTCCCGGGCAGCCCCAGCATTTT. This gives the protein CASSKSPGQPQHF.

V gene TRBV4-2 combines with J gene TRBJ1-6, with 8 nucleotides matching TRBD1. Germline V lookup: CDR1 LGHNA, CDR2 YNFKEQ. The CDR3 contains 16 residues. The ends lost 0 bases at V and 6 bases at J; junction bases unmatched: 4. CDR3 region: CASSQEQGETNSPLHF. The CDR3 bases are TGTGCCAGCAGCCAAGAACAGGGGGAAACTAATTCACCCCTCCACTTT.

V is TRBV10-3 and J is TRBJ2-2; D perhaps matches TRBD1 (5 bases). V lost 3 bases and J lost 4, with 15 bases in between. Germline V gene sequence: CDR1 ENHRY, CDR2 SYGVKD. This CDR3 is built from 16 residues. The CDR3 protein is CAISENKAGPTGELFF. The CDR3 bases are TGTGCCATCAGTGAAAATAAGGCAGGGCCCACCGGGGAGCTGTTTTTT.

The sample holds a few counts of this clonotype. This chain's CDR3 is CASSQVGDPVSNEQFF. The CDR3 coding sequence is TGTGCCAGCAGCCAAGTCGGGGATCCCGTTAGTAATGAGCAGTTCTTC. The J gene is TRBJ2-1, the V gene TRBV3-1; TRBD2 is a possible D gene (5 bases). The CDR3 sequence is 16 residues long. CDR1 LGHDT and CDR2 YNNKEL come from the germline V gene (reference sequence). Trimming pared 1 base from V and 7 bases from J, leaving 17 bases between.

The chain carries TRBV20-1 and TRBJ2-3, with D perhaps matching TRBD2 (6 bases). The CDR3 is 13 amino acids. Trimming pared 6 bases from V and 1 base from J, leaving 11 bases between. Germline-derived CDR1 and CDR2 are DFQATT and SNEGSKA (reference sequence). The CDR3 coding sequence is TGCAGTGCAGGACCGGGGGGCACAGATACGCAGTATTTT. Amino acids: CSAGPGGTDTQYF.

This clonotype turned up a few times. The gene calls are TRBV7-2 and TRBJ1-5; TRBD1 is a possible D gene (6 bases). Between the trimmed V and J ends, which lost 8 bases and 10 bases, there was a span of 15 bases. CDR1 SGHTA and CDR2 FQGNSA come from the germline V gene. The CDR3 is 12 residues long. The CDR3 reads CASGAGGPPQHF. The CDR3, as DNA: TGTGCCAGCGGCGCGGGGGGGCCCCCCCAGCATTTT.

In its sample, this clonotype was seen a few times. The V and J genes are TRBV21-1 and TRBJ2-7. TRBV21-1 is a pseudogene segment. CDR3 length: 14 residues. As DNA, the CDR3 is TGTGCCAGCAGCAAAAAGACAGGGCCCTACGAGCAGTACTTC. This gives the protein CASSKKTGPYEQYF.

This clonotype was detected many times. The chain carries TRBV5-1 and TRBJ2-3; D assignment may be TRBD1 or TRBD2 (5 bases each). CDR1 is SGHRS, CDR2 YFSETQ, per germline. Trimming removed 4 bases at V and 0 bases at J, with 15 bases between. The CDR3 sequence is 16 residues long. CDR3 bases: TGCGCCAGCAGCCCAGGGACGGATTATAGCACAGATACGCAGTATTTT. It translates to CASSPGTDYSTDTQYF.

The CDR3 DNA reads TGTGCCTGGAGGGAGAGGACCGGGAGCTTCGGAGCTTTCTTT. This encodes CAWRERTGSFGAFF. The V call is TRBV30, the J call TRBJ1-1; unclear D gene. V shed 3 bases and J shed 10 bases, with 21 bases lying between them. This CDR3 region has 14 residues. The germline CDR1 and CDR2 sequences are GTSNPN and SVGIG (reference sequence). The full variable domain, its missing parts supplied by reference TRBV30 and TRBJ1-1, is SQTIHQWPATLVQPVGSPLSLECTVEGTSNPNLYWYRQAAGRGLQLLFYSVGIGQISSEVPQNLSASRPQDRQFILSSKKLLLSDSGFYLCAWRERTGSFGAFFGQGTRLTVV.

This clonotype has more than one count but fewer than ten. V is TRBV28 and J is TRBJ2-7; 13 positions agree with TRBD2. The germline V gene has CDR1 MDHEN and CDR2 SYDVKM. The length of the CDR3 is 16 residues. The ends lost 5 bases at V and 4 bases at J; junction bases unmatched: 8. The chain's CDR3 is CASSIELAGGRYEQYF. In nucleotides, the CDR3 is TGTGCCAGCAGTATCGAACTAGCGGGAGGGCGATACGAGCAGTACTTC.

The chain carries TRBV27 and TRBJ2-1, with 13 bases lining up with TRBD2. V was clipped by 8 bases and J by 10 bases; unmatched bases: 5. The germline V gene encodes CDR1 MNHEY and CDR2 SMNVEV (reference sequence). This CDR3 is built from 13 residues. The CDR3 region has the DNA TGTGCCAGCCGACTAGCGGGAGGTCGCGAGCAGTTCTTC. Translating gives CASRLAGGREQFF.

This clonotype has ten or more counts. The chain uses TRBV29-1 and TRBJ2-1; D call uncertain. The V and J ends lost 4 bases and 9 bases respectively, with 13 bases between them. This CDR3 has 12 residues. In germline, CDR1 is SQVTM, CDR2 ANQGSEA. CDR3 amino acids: CSVGNTQVEQFF. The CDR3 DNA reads TGCAGCGTTGGTAATACACAAGTTGAGCAGTTCTTC.

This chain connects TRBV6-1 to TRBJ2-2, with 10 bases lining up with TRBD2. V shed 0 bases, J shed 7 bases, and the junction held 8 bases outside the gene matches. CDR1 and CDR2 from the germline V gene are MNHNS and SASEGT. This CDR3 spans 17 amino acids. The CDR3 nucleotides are TGTGCCAGCAGTGAAGCGATTATAGCGGGAGGAGGCGGGGAGCTGTTTTTT. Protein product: CASSEAIIAGGGGELFF.